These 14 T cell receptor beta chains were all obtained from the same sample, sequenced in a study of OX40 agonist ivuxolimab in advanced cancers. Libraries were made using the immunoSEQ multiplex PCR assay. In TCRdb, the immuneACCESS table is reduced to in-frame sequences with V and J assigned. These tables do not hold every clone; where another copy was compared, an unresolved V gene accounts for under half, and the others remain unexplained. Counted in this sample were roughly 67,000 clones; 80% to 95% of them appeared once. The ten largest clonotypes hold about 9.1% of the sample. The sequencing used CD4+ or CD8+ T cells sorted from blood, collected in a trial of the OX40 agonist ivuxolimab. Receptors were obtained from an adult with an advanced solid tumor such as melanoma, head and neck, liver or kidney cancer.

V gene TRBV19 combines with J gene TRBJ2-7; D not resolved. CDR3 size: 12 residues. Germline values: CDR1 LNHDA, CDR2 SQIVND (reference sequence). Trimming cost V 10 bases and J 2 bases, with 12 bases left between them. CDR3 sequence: CATSDNTYEQYF. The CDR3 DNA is TGTGCCACATCTGACAATACCTACGAGCAGTACTTC.

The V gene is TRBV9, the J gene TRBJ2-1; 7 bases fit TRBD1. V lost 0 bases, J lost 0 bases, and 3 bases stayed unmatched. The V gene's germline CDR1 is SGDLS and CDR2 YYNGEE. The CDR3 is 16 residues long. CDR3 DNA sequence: TGTGCCAGCAGCGTAGAGACAGGGAGCTCCTACAATGAGCAGTTCTTC. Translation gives CASSVETGSSYNEQFF.

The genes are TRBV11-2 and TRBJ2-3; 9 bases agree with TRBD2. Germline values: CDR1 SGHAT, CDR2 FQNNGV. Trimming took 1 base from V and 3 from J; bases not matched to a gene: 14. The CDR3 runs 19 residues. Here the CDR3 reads CASSLAAGGLAGNTDTQYF. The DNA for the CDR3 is TGTGCCAGCAGCTTAGCTGCGGGTGGGCTAGCGGGGAATACAGATACGCAGTATTTT.

The CDR3 coding sequence is TGTGCCAGCAGCCGCCAGGGATCTGGGGCCAACGTCCTGACTTTC. This sequence encodes CASSRQGSGANVLTF. The J gene is TRBJ2-6, the V gene TRBV7-9, with a tentative D call TRBD1 (5 bases). Germline lookup yields CDR1 SEHNR and CDR2 FQNEAQ (reference sequence). V was cut by 5 bases and J by 1 base, with 9 bases left in between. CDR3 length: 15 amino acids.

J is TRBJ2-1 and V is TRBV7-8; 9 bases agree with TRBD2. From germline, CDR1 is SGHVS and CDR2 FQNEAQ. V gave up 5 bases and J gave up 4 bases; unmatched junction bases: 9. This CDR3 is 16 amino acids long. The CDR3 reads CASSPRLAGVYNEQFF. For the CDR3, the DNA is TGTGCCAGCAGCCCCCGCTTAGCGGGAGTGTACAATGAGCAGTTCTTC.

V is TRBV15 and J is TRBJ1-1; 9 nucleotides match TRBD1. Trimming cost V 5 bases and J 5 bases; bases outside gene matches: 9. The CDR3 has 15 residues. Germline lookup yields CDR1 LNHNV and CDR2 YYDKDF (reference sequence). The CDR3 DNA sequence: TGTGCCACCAGCGCAACCGGGACAGGGTTGACTGAAGCTTTCTTT. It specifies CATSATGTGLTEAFF.

CDR3 bases: TGTGCCAGCAGCGTAGCTCGTGGAGGGGGAAACACCATATATTTT. Encoded protein: CASSVARGGGNTIYF. The V gene is TRBV9, the J gene TRBJ1-3, with no clear D. This CDR3 comprises 15 residues. Germline loops: CDR1 SGDLS, CDR2 YYNGEE. V gave up 0 bases and J gave up 4 bases, with 11 bases separating them. The full variable domain, with the rest looked up from reference TRBV9 and TRBJ1-3, is DSGVTQTPKHLITATGQRVTLRCSPRSGDLSVYWYQQSLDQGLQFLIQYYNGEERAKGNILERFSAQQFPDLHSELNLSSLELGDSALYFCASSVARGGGNTIYFGEGSWLTVV.

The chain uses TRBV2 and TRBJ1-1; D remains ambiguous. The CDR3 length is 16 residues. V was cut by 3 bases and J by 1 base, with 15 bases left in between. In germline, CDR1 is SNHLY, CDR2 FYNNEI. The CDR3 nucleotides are TGTGCCAGCAGTGACAAGGGTTCCTGGGCGAACACTGAAGCTTTCTTT. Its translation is CASSDKGSWANTEAFF. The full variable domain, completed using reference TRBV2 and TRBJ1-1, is EPEVTQTPSHQVTQMGQEVILRCVPISNHLYFYWYRQILGQKVEFLVSFYNNEISEKSEIFDDQFSVERPDGSNFTLKIRSTKLEDSAMYFCASSDKGSWANTEAFFGQGTRLTVV.

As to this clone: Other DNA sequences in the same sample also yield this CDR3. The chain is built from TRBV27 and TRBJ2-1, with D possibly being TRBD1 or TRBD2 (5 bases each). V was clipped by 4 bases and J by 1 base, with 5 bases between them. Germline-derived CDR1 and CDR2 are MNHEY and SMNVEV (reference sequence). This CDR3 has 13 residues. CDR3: CASSWGSYNEQFF. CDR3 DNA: TGTGCCAGCAGTTGGGGGTCCTACAATGAGCAGTTCTTC.

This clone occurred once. The CDR3 reads CASSEILEGANTGELFF. DNA for the CDR3: TGCGCCAGCAGTGAAATTCTTGAGGGGGCAAACACCGGGGAGCTGTTTTTT. The chain combines TRBV10-1 with TRBJ2-2; 7 bases match TRBD1. The CDR3 contains 17 residues. The germline V gene encodes CDR1 WNHNN and CDR2 SYGVQD (reference sequence). The J segment lost 2 bases and the V segment lost 3 bases, leaving 9 bases of the junction unmatched.

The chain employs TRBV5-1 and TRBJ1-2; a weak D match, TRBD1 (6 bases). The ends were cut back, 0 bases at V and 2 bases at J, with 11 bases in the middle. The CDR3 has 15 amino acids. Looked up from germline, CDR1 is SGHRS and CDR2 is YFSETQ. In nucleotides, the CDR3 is TGCGCCAGCAGCTTGGAACAGGGAGCGAACTATGGCTACACCTTC. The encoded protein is CASSLEQGANYGYTF. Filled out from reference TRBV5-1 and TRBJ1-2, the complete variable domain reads KAGVTQTPRYLIKTRGQQVTLSCSPISGHRSVSWYQQTPGQGLQFLFEYFSETQRNKGNFPGRFSGRQFSNSRSEMNVSTLELGDSALYLCASSLEQGANYGYTFGSGTRLTVV.

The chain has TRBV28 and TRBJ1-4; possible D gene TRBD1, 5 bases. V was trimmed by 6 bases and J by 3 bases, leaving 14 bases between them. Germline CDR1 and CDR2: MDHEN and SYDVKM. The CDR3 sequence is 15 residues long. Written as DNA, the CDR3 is TGTGCCAGCAGACTCGAGGGGTATCCTAATGAAAAACTGTTTTTT. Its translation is CASRLEGYPNEKLFF. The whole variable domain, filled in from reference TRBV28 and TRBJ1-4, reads DVKVTQSSRYLVKRTGEKVFLECVQDMDHENMFWYRQDPGLGLRLIYFSYDVKMKEKGDIPEGYSVSREKKERFSLILESASTNQTSMYLCASRLEGYPNEKLFFGSGTQLSVL.

CDR3 coding DNA: TGTGCCAGCAGCACTCACGATGGGGGTAAAGCTTTCTTT. Translating gives CASSTHDGGKAFF. V gene TRBV7-8 combines with J gene TRBJ1-1; D is perhaps TRBD1 (5 bases). Germline CDR1 is SGHVS and CDR2 is FQNEAQ. The CDR3 loop spans 13 amino acids. V was pared by 5 bases and J by 9 bases, with 16 bases between.

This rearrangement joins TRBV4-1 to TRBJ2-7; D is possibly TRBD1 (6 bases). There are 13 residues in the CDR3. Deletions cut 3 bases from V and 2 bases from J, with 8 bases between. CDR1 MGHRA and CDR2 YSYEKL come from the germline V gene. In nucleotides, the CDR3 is TGCGCCAGCAGCCAGGGACAAACCTACGAGCAGTACTTC. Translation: CASSQGQTYEQYF.